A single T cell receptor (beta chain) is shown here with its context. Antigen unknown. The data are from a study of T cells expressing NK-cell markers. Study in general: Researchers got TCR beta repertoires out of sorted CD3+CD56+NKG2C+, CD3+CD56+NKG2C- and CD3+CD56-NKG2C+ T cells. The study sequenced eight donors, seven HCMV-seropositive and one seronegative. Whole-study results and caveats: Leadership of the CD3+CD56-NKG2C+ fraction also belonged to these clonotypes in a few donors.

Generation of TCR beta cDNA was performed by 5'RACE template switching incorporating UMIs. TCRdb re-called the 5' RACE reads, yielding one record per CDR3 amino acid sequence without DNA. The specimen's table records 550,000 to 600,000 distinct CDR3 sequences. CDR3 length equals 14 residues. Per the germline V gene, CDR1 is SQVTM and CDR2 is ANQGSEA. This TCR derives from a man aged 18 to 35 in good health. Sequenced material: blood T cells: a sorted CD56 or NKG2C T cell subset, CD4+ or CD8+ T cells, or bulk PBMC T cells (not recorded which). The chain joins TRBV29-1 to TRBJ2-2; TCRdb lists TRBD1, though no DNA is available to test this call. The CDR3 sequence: CSVAPGTLFGELFF.